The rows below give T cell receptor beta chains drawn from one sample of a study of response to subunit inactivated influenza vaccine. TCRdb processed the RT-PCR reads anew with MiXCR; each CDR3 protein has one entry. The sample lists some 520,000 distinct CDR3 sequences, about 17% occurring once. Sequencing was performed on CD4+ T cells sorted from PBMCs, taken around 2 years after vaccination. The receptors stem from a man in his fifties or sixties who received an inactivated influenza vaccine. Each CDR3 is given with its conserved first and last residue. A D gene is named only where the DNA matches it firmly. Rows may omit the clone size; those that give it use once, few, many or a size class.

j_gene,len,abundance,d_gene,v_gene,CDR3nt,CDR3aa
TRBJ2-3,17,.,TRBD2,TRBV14,TGTGCCAGCAGCCAGCTGCGGGGGGACGTTCGGAAAGATACGCAGTATTTT,CASSQLRGDVRKDTQYF
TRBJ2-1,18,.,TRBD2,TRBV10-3,TGTGCCATCAGTACGGTCGTTAGGACTAGCGGGAGAAACAATGAGCAGTTCTTC,CAISTVVRTSGRNNEQFF
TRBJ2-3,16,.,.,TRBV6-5,TGTGCCAGCAGTTACTCAGGGCCAGATAGCACAGATACGCAGTATTTT,CASSYSGPDSTDTQYF
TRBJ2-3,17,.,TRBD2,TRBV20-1,TGCAGTGCTAGACCTGGGGGCGGGGGGGCCCCCACAGATACGCAGTATTTT,CSARPGGGGAPTDTQYF
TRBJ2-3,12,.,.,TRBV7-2,TGTGCCAGCAGCCAGTTCACAGATACGCAGTATTTT,CASSQFTDTQYF
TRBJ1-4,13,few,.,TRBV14,TGTGCCAGCAGCCTAATCCGATATGAAAAACTGTTTTTT,CASSLIRYEKLFF
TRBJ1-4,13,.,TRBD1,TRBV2,TGTGCCAGCACGACAGGGGGTTATGAAAAACTGTTTTTT,CASTTGGYEKLFF
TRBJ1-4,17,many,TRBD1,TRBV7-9,TGTGCCAGCAGCCTCTGGACAGGGGGCAGGGCTAATGAAAAACTGTTTTTT,CASSLWTGGRANEKLFF
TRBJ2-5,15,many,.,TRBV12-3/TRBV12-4,TGTGCCAGCAGTTTAGCGTTAAGAAAGAAAGAGACCCAGTACTTC,CASSLALRKKETQYF
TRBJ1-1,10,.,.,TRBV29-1,TGCAGCGTTGGCCAGGTTGAAGCTTTCTTT,CSVGQVEAFF
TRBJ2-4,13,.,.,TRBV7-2,TGTGCCAGCAGTACCATGGGGGCGGACATTCAGTACTTC,CASSTMGADIQYF
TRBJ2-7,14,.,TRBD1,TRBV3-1,TGTGCCAGCAGCCCAGGGGACAGAGGTAACGAGCAGTACTTC,CASSPGDRGNEQYF
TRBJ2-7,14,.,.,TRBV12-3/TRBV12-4,TGTGCCAGCACCCTTGGGGGAGGTTCCTACGAGCAGTACTTC,CASTLGGGSYEQYF
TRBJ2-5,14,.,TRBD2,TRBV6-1,TGTGCCAGCAGGGGCGGGGGGGCCGGAGAGACCCAGTACTTC,CASRGGGAGETQYF
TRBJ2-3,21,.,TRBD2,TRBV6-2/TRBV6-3,TGTGCCAGCAGGCCCGGGGCCGGGAGAAGAGAGCGGGGGGGGACCACAGATACGCAGTATTTT,CASRPGAGRRERGGTTDTQYF
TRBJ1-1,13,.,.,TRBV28,TGTGCCAGCTTCAAACGCCCGAACACTGAAGCTTTCTTT,CASFKRPNTEAFF
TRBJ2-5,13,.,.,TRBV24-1,TGTGCCACCAGTGACCGCCTCCTCGGGACCCAGTACTTC,CATSDRLLGTQYF
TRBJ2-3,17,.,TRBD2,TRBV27,TGTGCCAGCAGTTCAATAAAGCGGGGGGGCCTCGCAGATACGCAGTATTTT,CASSSIKRGGLADTQYF
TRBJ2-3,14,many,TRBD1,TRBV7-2,TGTGCCAGCAGCTTTTGGACAGGGACAGATACGCAGTATTTT,CASSFWTGTDTQYF
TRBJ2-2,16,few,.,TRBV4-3,TGCGCCAGCAGCCAAGAAGGCAGGAGTACCACCGGGGAGCTGTTTTTT,CASSQEGRSTTGELFF
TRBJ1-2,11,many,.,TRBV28,TGTGCCACCGGGGACATCTATGGCTACACCTTC,CATGDIYGYTF
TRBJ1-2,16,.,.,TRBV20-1,TGCAGTGCTAGTCCAGGTCAGGGCAGGTCCCTCTATGGCTACACCTTC,CSASPGQGRSLYGYTF
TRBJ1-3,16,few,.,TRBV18,TGTGCCAGCTCACCCCCGAACCTGAGCTCTGGAAACACCATATATTTT,CASSPPNLSSGNTIYF
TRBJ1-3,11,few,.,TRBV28,TGTGCCAGCGGGGGTGGAAACACCATATATTTT,CASGGGNTIYF
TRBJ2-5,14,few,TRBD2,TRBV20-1,TGCAGTGCTAGAGGCTGGCTAGCGGGAGAGACCCAGTACTTC,CSARGWLAGETQYF
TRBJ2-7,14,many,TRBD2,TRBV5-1,TGCGCCAGCGCCCCGGGGACTAGCGGTTACGAGCAGTACTTC,CASAPGTSGYEQYF
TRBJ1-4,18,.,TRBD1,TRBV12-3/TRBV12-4,TGTGCCAGCAGCCGCCGGCGAGACAGGGGGCTTGCGGGAGAAAAACTGTTTTTT,CASSRRRDRGLAGEKLFF